One TCR beta chain is described in this entry. The target antigen is unknown. Some clones are missing from TCRdb's copy, which holds only in-frame ones; the method was immunoSEQ multiplex PCR. The sample has over 25,000 clones, 74% seen once. Drawing of blood for sampling happened at baseline, at cycle 4 day 1, and at cycle 7 day 1. This sample stems from a study of OX40 agonist ivuxolimab in advanced cancers. Study results and caveats: Relative to CD4+, CD8+ T cells held more expanded clones on average.

The sequence derives from an adult with an advanced solid tumor such as melanoma, head and neck, liver or kidney cancer. The sample consisted of CD4+ or CD8+ T cells sorted from blood, taken in a trial of the OX40 agonist ivuxolimab.

CDR3: CASSGSTGVAFF. The CDR3 DNA is TGTGCCAGCAGCGGTAGTACAGGCGTAGCTTTCTTT. V is TRBV9 and J is TRBJ1-1; D is perhaps TRBD1 (5 bases). CDR3 length: 12 amino acids. Trimming left V 3 bases short and J 10 bases short, with 13 bases between. Germline V CDR1 and CDR2: SGDLS, YYNGEE.